What follows are 26 T cell receptor beta chains derived from one specimen sequenced in a study of identical twins. In TCRdb, the 5' RACE reads were re-called with MiXCR into one record per CDR3 protein. This repertoire shows 600,000 to 700,000 distinct CDR3 sequences, around 20% found once; its top ten account for around 4.4%. The same sample was also used in a study of T cells expressing NK-cell markers.

Sequencing was performed on PBMCs. The receptors here all came from a woman between 18 and 29 years old in good health.

This clonotype was recorded a few times. This chain connects TRBV27 to TRBJ1-6; D gene unclear. Trimming removed 8 bases at V and 0 bases at J, with 5 bases between. Germline V gene lookup returns CDR1 MNHEY and CDR2 SMNVEV (reference sequence). This CDR3 is 13 amino acids long. DNA of the CDR3: TGTGCCAGCTTCAGCTCCTATAATTCACCCCTCCACTTT. Protein sequence: CASFSSYNSPLHF.

The rearrangement uses TRBV15 and TRBJ2-3, with D perhaps being TRBD1 or TRBD2 (5 bases each). V dropped 1 base and J dropped 2 bases, with 7 bases sitting between them. CDR1 is LNHNV and CDR2 is YYDKDF in the germline V gene (reference sequence). There are 14 residues in the CDR3. CDR3 in amino acids: CATSRAGTTDTQYF. DNA of the CDR3: TGTGCCACCAGCAGAGCGGGGACCACAGATACGCAGTATTTT.

V usage is TRBV12-3 or TRBV12-4 and J usage is TRBJ2-3; 10 bases are a match to TRBD2. V trimming: 1 base; J trimming: 4 bases; junction bases outside the gene matches: 8. CDR3 length: 17 amino acids. Written as DNA, the CDR3 is TGTGCCAGCAGTTTAGAGCGGGGGGGCCCCCGAGCAGATACGCAGTATTTT. Amino acids: CASSLERGGPRADTQYF.

The V call is TRBV11-2, the J call TRBJ2-7; 9 positions agree with TRBD1. CDR3 length equals 18 residues. Germline CDR1 reads SGHAT; CDR2 reads FQNNGV. The V and J ends lost 5 bases and 3 bases, in that order; junction bases with no gene match: 17. CDR3 loop: CASSGRDREFWKVYEQYF. In DNA, the CDR3 is TGTGCCAGCAGCGGTCGGGACAGGGAATTTTGGAAGGTCTACGAGCAGTACTTC.

The chain recombines TRBV7-2 with TRBJ2-2, with D unclear. The CDR3 contains 14 residues. V lost 2 bases and J 4 bases, leaving 8 bases between the germline ends. Per the germline V gene, CDR1 is SGHTA and CDR2 is FQGNSA. The chain's CDR3 is CASSLKGSTGELFF. The DNA for the CDR3 is TGTGCCAGCAGCTTAAAGGGATCCACCGGGGAGCTGTTTTTT.

The chain links TRBV20-1 to TRBJ1-2; D gene unclear. The CDR3 runs to 12 residues. Germline V gene lookup returns CDR1 DFQATT and CDR2 SNEGSKA (reference sequence). Trimming shortened V by 5 bases and J by 4 bases, and 11 bases separated the two germline ends. CDR3 amino acids: CSAARRPYGYTF. The CDR3 nucleotides are TGCAGTGCTGCGCGACGCCCCTATGGCTACACCTTC.

This clonotype was found a few times. J is TRBJ2-5 and V is TRBV5-1, with 9 bases lining up with TRBD2. Germline CDR1 reads SGHRS; CDR2 reads YFSETQ. J gave up 4 bases and V 4 bases, and 14 bases lay outside the gene matches. This CDR3 contains 17 residues. DNA of the CDR3: TGCGCCAGCAGCGGGACTGGGGGACTAGCCTCGGCAGAGACCCAGTACTTC. Translating gives CASSGTGGLASAETQYF.

The genes are TRBV7-3 and TRBJ1-2; weak D call: TRBD1 (5 bases). In germline, CDR1 is SGHTA, CDR2 FQGTGA. The CDR3 has 13 residues. Deletions cut 1 base from V and 7 bases from J, with 10 bases between. The chain's CDR3 is CASSLNPGLGYTF. The CDR3 DNA sequence: TGTGCCAGCAGCTTAAATCCGGGGCTTGGCTACACCTTC.

The chain recombines TRBV20-1 with TRBJ2-3, with 8 bases matching TRBD2. CDR1 and CDR2 (germline): DFQATT, SNEGSKA (reference sequence). CDR3 length: 15 residues. V gave up 3 bases and J gave up 1 base; unmatched junction bases: 6. CDR3 sequence reads: CSARAVGGGTDTQYF. The DNA of the CDR3 is TGCAGTGCTAGGGCCGTCGGGGGGGGCACAGATACGCAGTATTTT.

This clonotype was found a few times. The rearrangement joins TRBV5-1 to TRBJ2-2, with 10 bases fitting TRBD2. Germline-derived CDR1 and CDR2 are SGHRS and YFSETQ. The CDR3 runs to 17 residues. Unmatched junction bases numbered 10, after V lost 2 bases and J lost 6 bases. The DNA of the CDR3 is TGCGCCAGCAGCTTTCAAGGAAGCGGGAGGGCCTCCGGGGAGCTGTTTTTT. Its protein product is CASSFQGSGRASGELFF.

This clonotype was observed a few times. The rearrangement links TRBV10-3 to TRBJ2-1; D is possibly TRBD1 or TRBD2 (5 bases each). V dropped 7 bases and J dropped 0 bases, with 16 bases sitting between them. CDR1 and CDR2 from the germline V gene are ENHRY and SYGVKD. This CDR3 contains 16 residues. CDR3 residues: CAIIGTRASSYNEQFF. In DNA, the CDR3 is TGTGCCATCATAGGGACCCGAGCAAGCTCCTACAATGAGCAGTTCTTC.

Only a few counts were recorded for this clonotype. The gene calls are TRBV11-2 and TRBJ2-7; weak D call: TRBD1 (5 bases). This CDR3 is 14 amino acids long. The germline V and J ends were trimmed by 5 bases and 4 bases, with 15 bases remaining between them. Germline V gene sequence: CDR1 SGHAT, CDR2 FQNNGV. CDR3: CASSGYRSLYEQYF. CDR3 DNA sequence: TGTGCCAGCAGCGGTTACAGGAGCCTATACGAGCAGTACTTC. The full variable domain, its missing parts supplied by reference TRBV11-2 and TRBJ2-7, is EAGVAQSPRYKIIEKRQSVAFWCNPISGHATLYWYQQILGQGPKLLIQFQNNGVVDDSQLPKDRFSAERLKGVDSTLKIQPAKLEDSAVYLCASSGYRSLYEQYFGPGTRLTVT.

The V and J genes are TRBV6-1 and TRBJ2-1; D remains ambiguous. CDR3 length: 14 amino acids. V lost 6 bases, J lost 8 bases, and 17 bases lay in between. CDR1 is MNHNS, CDR2 SASEGT, per germline. CDR3: CASRSPGHSDEQFF. CDR3 nucleotide sequence: TGTGCCAGCAGGTCCCCTGGTCACAGCGATGAGCAGTTCTTC.

This clonotype was observed a handful of times. This chain uses TRBV5-1 with TRBJ2-5; 7 bases fit TRBD2. After removal of 3 bases from V and 3 bases from J, the junction contained 5 bases not matched to a gene. Germline CDR1 and CDR2: SGHRS and YFSETQ. The CDR3 has 14 residues. This CDR3 is CASSSDGLEETQYF. The DNA for the CDR3 is TGCGCCAGCAGCTCCGACGGACTAGAAGAGACCCAGTACTTC.

V gene TRBV11-2 combines with J gene TRBJ2-4; no definite D call. There are 13 residues in the CDR3. V lost 4 bases and J lost 0, with 4 bases in between. The germline gives CDR1 SGHAT, CDR2 FQNNGV. The CDR3 bases are TGTGCCAGCAGCTCTCTAGCCAAAAACATTCAGTACTTC. Protein sequence: CASSSLAKNIQYF. Together with reference TRBV11-2 and TRBJ2-4, the CDR3 gives the full variable domain: EAGVAQSPRYKIIEKRQSVAFWCNPISGHATLYWYQQILGQGPKLLIQFQNNGVVDDSQLPKDRFSAERLKGVDSTLKIQPAKLEDSAVYLCASSSLAKNIQYFGAGTRLSVL.

The rearrangement links TRBV5-1 to TRBJ1-1; D unclear. Trimming shortened V by 4 bases and J by 0 bases, and 7 bases separated the two germline ends. Germline V gene lookup returns CDR1 SGHRS and CDR2 YFSETQ. The CDR3 length is 13 residues. The CDR3 sequence: CASSQLMNTEAFF. In nucleotides, the CDR3 is TGCGCCAGCAGCCAGCTAATGAACACTGAAGCTTTCTTT.

In this sample, this clonotype turned up a few times. J is TRBJ2-7 and V is TRBV25-1, with 7 bases identical to TRBD2. Germline assignment: CDR1 MGHDK and CDR2 SYGVNS. This CDR3 is 13 amino acids long. J gave up 3 bases and V 6 bases, and 5 bases lay outside the gene matches. CDR3 loop: CASRYASGYEQYF. The DNA of the CDR3 is TGTGCCAGCAGGTATGCTAGCGGCTACGAGCAGTACTTC.

This clonotype was found a few times. The rearrangement links TRBV20-1 to TRBJ2-3; perhaps TRBD2 as D (5 bases). The germline V gene has CDR1 DFQATT and CDR2 SNEGSKA (reference sequence). The CDR3 is 15 residues long. V shed 3 bases and J shed 0 bases, with 13 bases lying between them. The CDR3 DNA reads as TGCAGTGCTAGGAACCCCCGGACTAGCACAGATACGCAGTATTTT. This translates into CSARNPRTSTDTQYF.

V and J are TRBV10-3 and TRBJ2-7; the D is unclear. Germline assignment: CDR1 ENHRY and CDR2 SYGVKD. The germline V and J ends were trimmed by 0 bases and 6 bases, with 6 bases remaining between them. The CDR3 covers 12 residues. The CDR3 reads CAISESPGEQYF. CDR3 DNA sequence: TGTGCCATCAGTGAGTCCCCAGGCGAGCAGTACTTC.

This clonotype was seen ten or more times. The rearrangement joins TRBV6-5 to TRBJ1-6, with D perhaps TRBD1 (5 bases). The germline V gene has CDR1 MNHEY and CDR2 SVGAGI. Between the trimmed V and J ends, which lost 0 bases and 4 bases, there was a span of 7 bases. The CDR3 has 15 residues. CDR3 nucleotide sequence: TGTGCCAGCAGTTACTCGGGGGGGTATAATTCACCCCTCCACTTT. Its protein product is CASSYSGGYNSPLHF.

The rearrangement joins TRBV3-1 to TRBJ2-1, with D tentatively TRBD2 (6 bases). Trimming took 0 bases from V and 1 from J, leaving 19 bases between them. The CDR3 has 19 residues. Germline lookup yields CDR1 LGHDT and CDR2 YNNKEL (reference sequence). CDR3 sequence reads: CASSQDRGGTFGSYNEQFF. CDR3 in DNA: TGTGCCAGCAGCCAAGATAGGGGTGGGACTTTTGGATCCTACAATGAGCAGTTCTTC.

This clonotype was detected many times. The CDR3: CASSQGSRGSTDTQYF. The CDR3 coding sequence is TGTGCCAGCAGCCAAGGGTCGAGGGGATCCACAGATACGCAGTATTTT. The chain couples TRBV7-3 to TRBJ2-3; the D gene could be TRBD1 or TRBD2 (5 bases each). CDR1 SGHTA and CDR2 FQGTGA come from the germline V gene. V was pared by 5 bases and J by 2 bases, with 17 bases between. The CDR3 sequence is 16 residues long.

This clonotype was picked up a small number of times. The chain has TRBV25-1 and TRBJ2-7; D uncertain. V lost 2 bases and J 0 bases, leaving 8 bases between the germline ends. CDR1 and CDR2 (germline): MGHDK, SYGVNS. CDR3 length equals 14 residues. The CDR3 DNA reads as TGTGCCAGCAGTGAAATGGGCGGCTCCTACGAGCAGTACTTC. As protein: CASSEMGGSYEQYF.

This chain connects TRBV30 to TRBJ2-1; D is undetermined. Germline CDR1 reads GTSNPN; CDR2 reads SVGIG (reference sequence). With 2 bases removed from V and 6 bases from J, the gap between germline ends came to 8 bases. CDR3 size: 12 residues. CDR3 residues: CAWSRHRNEQFF. DNA of the CDR3: TGTGCCTGGAGTCGACACCGCAATGAGCAGTTCTTC.

This clonotype was recorded only once. The chain couples TRBV7-8 to TRBJ2-5; D is undetermined. The CDR3 length is 13 residues. CDR1 is SGHVS and CDR2 is FQNEAQ in the germline V gene. Trimming stripped 5 bases from V and 4 bases from J, with 11 bases between. The CDR3 is CASSPGRLETQYF. CDR3 bases: TGTGCCAGCAGCCCCGGCCGCCTAGAGACCCAGTACTTC.

The chain employs TRBV5-1 and TRBJ2-2, with D possibly TRBD2 on 6 matching bases. Per germline, CDR1 SGHRS and CDR2 YFSETQ. This CDR3 contains 17 residues. V was clipped by 2 bases and J by 2 bases, with 16 bases between them. The CDR3 loop reads CASSFSGAGHNTGELFF. The CDR3 nucleotides read TGCGCCAGCAGCTTCTCCGGAGCGGGCCATAACACCGGGGAGCTGTTTTTT. Variable domain in full (rest from reference TRBV5-1 and TRBJ2-2): KAGVTQTPRYLIKTRGQQVTLSCSPISGHRSVSWYQQTPGQGLQFLFEYFSETQRNKGNFPGRFSGRQFSNSRSEMNVSTLELGDSALYLCASSFSGAGHNTGELFFGEGSRLTVL.